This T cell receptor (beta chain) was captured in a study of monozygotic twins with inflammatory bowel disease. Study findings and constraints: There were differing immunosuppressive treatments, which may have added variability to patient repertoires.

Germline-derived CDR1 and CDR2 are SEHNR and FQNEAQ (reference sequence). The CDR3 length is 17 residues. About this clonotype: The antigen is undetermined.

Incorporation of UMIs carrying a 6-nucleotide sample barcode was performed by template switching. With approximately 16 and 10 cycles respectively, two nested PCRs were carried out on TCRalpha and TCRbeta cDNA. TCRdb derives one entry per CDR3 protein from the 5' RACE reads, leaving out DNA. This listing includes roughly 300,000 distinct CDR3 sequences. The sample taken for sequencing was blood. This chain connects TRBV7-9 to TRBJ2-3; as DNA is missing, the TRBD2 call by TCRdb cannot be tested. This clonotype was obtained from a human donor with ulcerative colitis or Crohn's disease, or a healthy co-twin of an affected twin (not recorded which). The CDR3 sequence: CASSPRLAGGLTDTQYF.